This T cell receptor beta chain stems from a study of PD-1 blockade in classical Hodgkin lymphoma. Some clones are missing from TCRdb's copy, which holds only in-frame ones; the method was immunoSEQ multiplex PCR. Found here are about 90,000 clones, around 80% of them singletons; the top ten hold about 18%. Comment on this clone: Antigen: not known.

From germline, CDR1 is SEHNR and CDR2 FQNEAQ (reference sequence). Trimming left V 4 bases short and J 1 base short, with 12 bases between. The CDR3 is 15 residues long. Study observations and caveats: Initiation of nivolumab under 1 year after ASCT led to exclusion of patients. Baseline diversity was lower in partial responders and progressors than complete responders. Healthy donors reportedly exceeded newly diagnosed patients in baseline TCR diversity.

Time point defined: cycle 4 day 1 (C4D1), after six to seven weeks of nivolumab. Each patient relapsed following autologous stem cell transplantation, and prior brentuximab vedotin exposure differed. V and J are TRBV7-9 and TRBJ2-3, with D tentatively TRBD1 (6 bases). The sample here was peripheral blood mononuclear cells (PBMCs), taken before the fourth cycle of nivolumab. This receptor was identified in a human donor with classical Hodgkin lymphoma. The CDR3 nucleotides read TGTGCCAGCAGCTACCGGAAGGGGGGCACAGATACGCAGTATTTT. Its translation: CASSYRKGGTDTQYF. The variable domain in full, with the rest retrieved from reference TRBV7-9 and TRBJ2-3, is DTGVSQNPRHKITKRGQNVTFRCDPISEHNRLYWYRQTLGQGPEFLTYFQNEAQLEKSRLLSDRFSAERPKGSFSTLEIQRTEQGDSAMYLCASSYRKGGTDTQYFGPGTRLTVL.